Below, one T cell receptor (beta chain) is given with its context. The table came from immunoSEQ multiplex PCR; TCRdb's copy has only in-frame clones and leaves some out. The sample has 70,000 to 85,000 clones; over 70% are singletons. Losses at the gene ends were 0 bases for V and 0 bases for J; bases not matched to a gene: 4. Germline CDR1 reads ENHRY; CDR2 reads SYGVKD. The length of the CDR3 is 18 residues. The entry originates in a study of blood T cell repertoires in COVID-19. Across the study: The United States, Italy and Spain were the sources of the acute and convalescent COVID-19 samples.

The rearrangement links TRBV10-3 to TRBJ2-5; 13 nucleotides agree with TRBD2. The TCR originated in a man aged 80 or over with acute or convalescent COVID-19. Input material: peripheral blood. CDR3 region: CAISESGLAGAYQETQYF. The CDR3 DNA is TGTGCCATCAGTGAGTCCGGACTAGCGGGGGCCTACCAAGAGACCCAGTACTTC.